Detailed here is one TCR beta chain. What it binds is unknown. TCRdb keeps only in-frame clones here, not all; method: immunoSEQ multiplex PCR. Seen here are roughly 140,000 clones, 85% to 90% observed once, and the top ten hold more than 1.5%. This sample is part of a study of T cell responses to AZD1222 COVID-19 vaccine. General study points: Reportedly, nearly half of unique spike TCRs recognized epitopes outside B.1.351/B.1.1.7 mutations.

The CDR3 has 18 residues. Germline loops: CDR1 MDHEN, CDR2 SYDVKM. J lost 3 bases, V lost 6 bases, and 16 bases had no gene match. This receptor was taken from an adult in good health. The sample in question was peripheral blood, obtained on day 0 of AZD1222 vaccination. J is TRBJ1-2 and V is TRBV28; 10 nucleotides agree with TRBD1. The CDR3: CASSTSHSGTGADYGYTF. The CDR3 DNA follows: TGTGCCAGCAGCACTAGCCACTCCGGGACAGGGGCTGACTATGGCTACACCTTC.